The 2 T cell receptor beta chains in this list originate from one sample, sequenced in a study of neurological immune-mediated disorders. TCRdb itself ran the 5' RACE reads through MiXCR, one entry per CDR3 protein. The table includes 45,000 to 50,000 distinct CDR3 sequences, roughly 3.2% detected once. Sample: PBMCs. These receptors were collected from a woman in her forties or fifties with multiple sclerosis.

This clonotype was picked up many times. The chain employs TRBV20-1 and TRBJ1-1; D remains unclear. Deletions cut 5 bases from V and 1 base from J, with 11 bases between. The germline V gene has CDR1 DFQATT and CDR2 SNEGSKA (reference sequence). The CDR3 length is 13 residues. The CDR3 DNA reads as TGCAGTGCTTCGACGTCGGGGAACACTGAAGCTTTCTTT. It translates to CSASTSGNTEAFF.

This clonotype was recorded at least ten times. The CDR3 DNA reads TGCGCCAGCAGCTTGGACTACAATGAGCAGTTCTTC. It codes for CASSLDYNEQFF. This chain uses TRBV5-1 with TRBJ2-1; D gene uncertain. Trimming cost V 0 bases and J 3 bases, with 1 base left between them. Germline V gene lookup returns CDR1 SGHRS and CDR2 YFSETQ. The CDR3 has 12 residues.